These 8 T cell receptor beta chains were sequenced from one sample in a study of blood T cell repertoires in COVID-19. Assay used: immunoSEQ multiplex PCR; TCRdb lists only in-frame clones, some missing. The data contain roughly 110,000 clones, about 89% of them seen just once; the ten biggest clones take up 4.5% to 6%. Sequenced input: peripheral blood. These TCRs come from a man aged 40-50 years with active or convalescent COVID-19.

The chain has TRBV9 and TRBJ2-6; 8 nucleotides line up with TRBD1. The CDR3 extends over 17 amino acids. V lost 2 bases and J lost 2; bases outside the gene matches: 6. Germline assignment: CDR1 SGDLS and CDR2 YYNGEE. CDR3 protein: CASSVQGQAAGANVLTF. CDR3 DNA: TGTGCCAGCAGCGTTCAGGGACAGGCGGCTGGGGCCAACGTCCTGACTTTC.

This chain uses TRBV30 with TRBJ1-2; the D is unclear. Trimming pared 1 base from V and 7 bases from J, leaving 22 bases between. Germline V CDR1 and CDR2: GTSNPN, SVGIG (reference sequence). The CDR3 has 16 residues. The CDR3 region has the DNA TGTGCCTGGAGTGGGGCAAGGGCCAAAAACGGAGGTGGCTACACCTTC. This sequence encodes CAWSGARAKNGGGYTF.

V gene TRBV9 combines with J gene TRBJ2-1; TRBD2 is a possible D gene (5 bases). From germline, CDR1 is SGDLS and CDR2 YYNGEE. With 5 bases removed from V and 9 bases from J, the gap between germline ends came to 9 bases. The CDR3 runs to 11 residues. The CDR3 DNA sequence: TGTGCCAGCAGTCAAGGACTTGAGCAGTTCTTC. Translating it yields CASSQGLEQFF.

The rearrangement joins TRBV10-3 to TRBJ1-1; possible D gene TRBD1, 6 bases. The germline V gene encodes CDR1 ENHRY and CDR2 SYGVKD. Deletions cut 6 bases from V and 4 bases from J, with 15 bases between. There are 14 residues in the CDR3. The CDR3 spells CAISPQTGSTEAFF. The CDR3 nucleotides read TGTGCCATCAGCCCACAAACAGGGAGCACTGAAGCTTTCTTT.

The CDR3 DNA sequence: TGTGCCAGCTCACCACCCGGGACAGGGAATCAGCCCCAGCATTTT. It is translated as CASSPPGTGNQPQHF. This chain connects TRBV18 to TRBJ1-5, with TRBD1 matching 9 bases. CDR3 length: 15 residues. Per the germline V gene, CDR1 is KGHSH and CDR2 is LQKENI. The V and J ends lost 0 bases and 4 bases, in that order; junction bases with no gene match: 1.

The V call is TRBV5-1, the J call TRBJ2-7; 7 bases match TRBD2. CDR3 size: 13 residues. The germline CDR1 and CDR2 sequences are SGHRS and YFSETQ. The V segment lost 3 bases and the J segment 6 bases; nucleotides outside the gene matches: 6. The CDR3: CASSSAGLREQYF. The CDR3 DNA reads as TGCGCCAGCAGCTCAGCGGGACTTCGCGAGCAGTACTTC. Full variable domain (outside the CDR3, taken from reference TRBV5-1 and TRBJ2-7): KAGVTQTPRYLIKTRGQQVTLSCSPISGHRSVSWYQQTPGQGLQFLFEYFSETQRNKGNFPGRFSGRQFSNSRSEMNVSTLELGDSALYLCASSSAGLREQYFGPGTRLTVT.

V gene TRBV21-1 combines with J gene TRBJ1-1; the D call in the table, TRBD1, was not verified against the DNA. TRBV21-1 is flagged as a pseudogene. The CDR3 is 15 residues long. The CDR3 DNA reads TGTGCCAGCTCGCCCCCAGACAGAATGAACACTGAAGCTTTCTTT. This translates into CASSPPDRMNTEAFF.

V and J are TRBV28 and TRBJ1-2, with 9 nucleotides matching TRBD1. CDR3 length: 15 amino acids. Germline assignment: CDR1 MDHEN and CDR2 SYDVKM. V was pared by 6 bases and J by 4 bases, with 9 bases of the junction left unmatched. CDR3: CASRKQGADSYGYTF. DNA of the CDR3: TGTGCCAGCAGAAAACAGGGGGCGGATTCCTATGGCTACACCTTC.